Shown below are 30 T cell receptor beta chains from a single sample sequenced in a study of siplizumab effects on memory and regulatory T cells. Libraries were prepared by immunoSEQ multiplex PCR; TCRdb keeps only in-frame clonotypes and omits some of them. This sample has tens of thousands of clones; around 97% occur once, and the top ten carry about 0.6%. Material: naive CD4+ T cells sorted from blood. These receptors came from a human donor in good health.

The V gene is TRBV20-1, the J gene TRBJ2-5; D is unclear. V was trimmed by 3 bases and J by 4 bases, leaving 3 bases between them. This CDR3 has 10 residues. CDR1 is DFQATT, CDR2 SNEGSKA, per germline (reference sequence). Here the CDR3 DNA reads TGCAGTGCTAGGTCAGAGACCCAGTACTTC. It encodes CSARSETQYF.

V gene TRBV9 combines with J gene TRBJ1-4; tentative D call: TRBD1 (5 bases). Germline V gene data show CDR1 as SGDLS and CDR2 as YYNGEE. V was trimmed by 3 bases and J by 8 bases, leaving 11 bases between them. The CDR3 totals 13 residues. Here the CDR3 DNA reads TGTGCCAGCAGCGCCCGGGACCGCGAAAAACTGTTTTTT. It encodes CASSARDREKLFF.

V is TRBV19 and J is TRBJ2-6; D unresolved. The germline gives CDR1 LNHDA, CDR2 SQIVND (reference sequence). Trimming left V 10 bases short and J 1 base short, with 5 bases between. The length of the CDR3 is 12 residues. In DNA form, the CDR3 reads TGTGCCACCTCGTCTGGGGCCAACGTCCTGACTTTC. As protein: CATSSGANVLTF.

The chain is built from TRBV5-1 and TRBJ2-1; 11 bases are shared with TRBD2. V lost 0 bases, J lost 7 bases, and 9 bases stayed unmatched. The CDR3 consists of 17 residues. From germline, CDR1 is SGHRS and CDR2 YFSETQ. CDR3 sequence: CASSLAASGRYGNEQFF. DNA of the CDR3: TGCGCCAGCAGCTTGGCGGCTAGCGGGAGGTATGGGAATGAGCAGTTCTTC.

The chain recombines TRBV4-2 with TRBJ2-2; the match to TRBD2 covers 8 bases. CDR3 length equals 18 residues. The germline V gene encodes CDR1 LGHNA and CDR2 YNFKEQ. V lost 0 bases, J lost 0 bases, and 6 bases stayed unmatched. CDR3 in DNA: TGTGCCAGCAGCCAAGACCGGGGGGGGTCTACGAACACCGGGGAGCTGTTTTTT. Translating it yields CASSQDRGGSTNTGELFF.

V gene TRBV18 combines with J gene TRBJ2-5; TRBD1 is a possible D gene (5 bases). Per the germline V gene, CDR1 is KGHSH and CDR2 is LQKENI. This CDR3 region has 14 residues. Trimming left V 0 bases short and J 3 bases short, with 8 bases between. The CDR3 reads CASSPPQEKETQYF. CDR3 in DNA: TGTGCCAGCTCACCACCACAGGAAAAAGAGACCCAGTACTTC.

The chain uses TRBV6-5 and TRBJ2-7; D is ambiguous. The CDR3 runs 13 residues. The germline V gene encodes CDR1 MNHEY and CDR2 SVGAGI. Trimming stripped 10 bases from V and 2 bases from J, with 15 bases between. This CDR3 is CATRRSPPYEQYF. The DNA for the CDR3 is TGTGCCACCCGGCGGTCCCCCCCCTACGAGCAGTACTTC.

A remark on this clone: Relative to the germline gene, one junction end is altered; a read error may explain this. The chain carries TRBV6-1 and TRBJ1-2; a possible D gene is TRBD1 (5 bases). The CDR3 is 15 residues long. CDR1 and CDR2 (germline): MNHNS, SASEGT. The CDR3 loop is CVSSESSGTGGGYTF. CDR3 bases: TGTGTCAGCAGTGAAAGTTCGGGGACCGGGGGTGGCTACACCTTC.

The rearrangement joins TRBV20-1 to TRBJ2-3, with 7 bases lining up with TRBD1. Trimming took 7 bases from V and 5 from J; bases not matched to a gene: 3. Germline CDR1 reads DFQATT; CDR2 reads SNEGSKA (reference sequence). The CDR3 covers 11 residues. CDR3 coding DNA: TGCAGTGGACAGGGCGTAGATACGCAGTATTTT. This sequence encodes CSGQGVDTQYF.

This chain connects TRBV18 to TRBJ2-1; 9 bases fit TRBD1. This CDR3 has 18 residues. Unmatched junction bases numbered 16, after V lost 3 bases and J lost 7 bases. CDR1 is KGHSH, CDR2 LQKENI, per germline. In DNA, the CDR3 is TGTGCCAGCTCACCTCAAAAGACCGGGACAGGGTCGGTGAATGAGCAGTTCTTC. Protein product: CASSPQKTGTGSVNEQFF.

The chain combines TRBV9 with TRBJ1-6, with a weak D call TRBD1 (6 bases). Germline V gene data show CDR1 as SGDLS and CDR2 as YYNGEE. Trimming took off 4 bases at V and 6 bases at J, with 11 bases between the two ends. This CDR3 region has 14 residues. This chain's CDR3 is CASSQRGGNSPLHF. Written as DNA, the CDR3 is TGTGCCAGCAGCCAGAGAGGGGGTAATTCACCCCTCCACTTT.

The chain links TRBV18 to TRBJ1-1; D is unresolved. The CDR3 contains 13 residues. CDR1 KGHSH and CDR2 LQKENI come from the germline V gene. Trimming pared 4 bases from V and 4 bases from J, leaving 10 bases between. The CDR3 nucleotides read TGTGCCAGCTCACGTCAAAAGTCCACTGAAGCTTTCTTT. Its translation is CASSRQKSTEAFF.

The gene calls are TRBV19 and TRBJ1-2; 8 bases match TRBD1. The CDR3 contains 16 residues. Germline values: CDR1 LNHDA, CDR2 SQIVND (reference sequence). V trimming: 3 bases; J trimming: 5 bases; junction bases outside the gene matches: 11. For the CDR3, the DNA is TGTGCCAGTAGTATGGGGGGATCGACAGGGGCTTATGGCTACACCTTC. It translates to CASSMGGSTGAYGYTF.

V gene TRBV7-2 combines with J gene TRBJ2-5; D is possibly TRBD2 (6 bases). The ends were cut back, 3 bases at V and 5 bases at J, with 16 bases in the middle. The CDR3 covers 15 residues. The germline gives CDR1 SGHTA, CDR2 FQGNSA. CDR3 bases: TGTGCCAGCAGCTTCCGGGACTCCCCGGCGGAGACCCAGTACTTC. Its protein product is CASSFRDSPAETQYF.

This chain joins TRBV11-2 and TRBJ2-7; TRBD2 is a possible D gene (6 bases). Between the trimmed V and J ends, which lost 0 bases and 3 bases, there was a span of 18 bases. The CDR3 is 17 amino acids. Germline V gene sequence: CDR1 SGHAT, CDR2 FQNNGV. CDR3 in DNA: TGTGCCAGCAGCTTAGATTTTTTGGGCGGGATCTTCTACGAGCAGTACTTC. This codes for CASSLDFLGGIFYEQYF. The whole variable domain, remainder taken from reference TRBV11-2 and TRBJ2-7, is EAGVAQSPRYKIIEKRQSVAFWCNPISGHATLYWYQQILGQGPKLLIQFQNNGVVDDSQLPKDRFSAERLKGVDSTLKIQPAKLEDSAVYLCASSLDFLGGIFYEQYFGPGTRLTVT.

The chain uses TRBV19 and TRBJ2-6; 7 nucleotides line up with TRBD1. V was pared by 5 bases and J by 0 bases, with 7 bases of the junction left unmatched. The germline V gene encodes CDR1 LNHDA and CDR2 SQIVND (reference sequence). The CDR3 extends over 17 amino acids. The CDR3 coding sequence is TGTGCCAGTAGTCCTACAGGGGTTAGCTCTGGGGCCAACGTCCTGACTTTC. Translating gives CASSPTGVSSGANVLTF.

This chain links TRBV28 with TRBJ2-3; D is undetermined. Deletions cut 2 bases from V and 2 bases from J, with 14 bases between. CDR3 length: 16 amino acids. Germline V gives CDR1 MDHEN, CDR2 SYDVKM. CDR3 nucleotide sequence: TGTGCCAGCAGTTTACGCGCCCGGACCTACACAGATACGCAGTATTTT. It translates to CASSLRARTYTDTQYF.

The V and J genes are TRBV6-6 and TRBJ2-2; D not resolved. The CDR3 sequence is 14 residues long. V lost 2 bases, J lost 5 bases, and 9 bases lay in between. In germline, CDR1 is MNHNY, CDR2 SVGAGI (reference sequence). CDR3 coding DNA: TGTGCCAGCAGTTACGGCACAGTGACCGGGGAGCTGTTTTTT. Protein product: CASSYGTVTGELFF.

This clone has only one observation. CDR3: CASSLDGQVEKLFF. In DNA form, the CDR3 reads TGTGCCAGCAGCTTAGATGGACAGGTTGAAAAACTGTTTTTT. This chain joins TRBV7-2 and TRBJ1-4, with 7 bases lining up with TRBD1. Trimming removed 1 base from V and 7 bases from J; junction bases left unmatched: 3. Germline CDR1 reads SGHTA; CDR2 reads FQGNSA. The CDR3 is 14 residues long.

This chain uses TRBV2 with TRBJ1-2; possibly TRBD1 for D (6 bases). The CDR3 contains 14 residues. Germline V gene sequence: CDR1 SNHLY, CDR2 FYNNEI. Trimming shortened V by 4 bases and J by 0 bases, and 9 bases separated the two germline ends. The CDR3 here is CASSGGHPNYGYTF. The CDR3 DNA sequence: TGTGCCAGCAGTGGGGGACACCCTAACTATGGCTACACCTTC.

The chain recombines TRBV12-5 with TRBJ2-1; 11 positions agree with TRBD2. CDR3 size: 14 residues. From germline, CDR1 is LGHNT and CDR2 FRNRAP. V was pared by 4 bases and J by 9 bases, with 5 bases of the junction left unmatched. CDR3 nucleotide sequence: TGTGCTAGTGGTTCGGGGACTAGCGGCCTTGAGCAGTTCTTC. As protein: CASGSGTSGLEQFF.

The chain carries TRBV19 and TRBJ2-7, with 12 positions matching TRBD2. With V trimmed by 6 bases and J by 5 bases, 2 bases remained unmatched. The CDR3 is 13 amino acids. Per the germline V gene, CDR1 is LNHDA and CDR2 is SQIVND (reference sequence). CDR3 residues: CASSGLAGHEQYF. In nucleotides, the CDR3 is TGTGCCAGTAGCGGACTAGCGGGGCACGAGCAGTACTTC.

This clone was found once. The chain has TRBV30 and TRBJ1-6; D not resolved. The V gene lost 2 bases and the J gene lost 7 bases, with 9 bases spanning the gap. The germline CDR1 and CDR2 sequences are GTSNPN and SVGIG (reference sequence). The CDR3 consists of 13 residues. This chain's CDR3 is CAWSWRKNSPLHF. The CDR3 DNA is TGTGCCTGGAGTTGGAGGAAGAATTCACCCCTCCACTTT.

This chain uses TRBV28 with TRBJ2-1, with TRBD1 identical over 9 bases. The CDR3 totals 12 residues. CDR1 and CDR2 from the germline V gene are MDHEN and SYDVKM. The V gene end was trimmed by 5 bases and the J gene end by 12 bases; junction bases not matched to a gene: 5. The CDR3, as DNA: TGTGCCAGCAGTCCTACAGGGGGCGGGCAGTTCTTC. It encodes CASSPTGGGQFF.

The chain uses TRBV4-1 and TRBJ1-2; a weak D match, TRBD1 (6 bases). Germline V gene data show CDR1 as MGHRA and CDR2 as YSYEKL. The length of the CDR3 is 14 residues. Trimming cost V 1 base and J 4 bases, with 10 bases left between them. CDR3 sequence (DNA): TGCGCCAGCAGCCAAGCGGGGGCAGCCTATGGCTACACCTTC. Translating it yields CASSQAGAAYGYTF.

The chain carries TRBV21-1 and TRBJ1-1. TRBV21-1 is a documented pseudogene. This CDR3 is 14 amino acids long. In DNA form, the CDR3 reads TGTGCCAGCAGCAAAGGCGGCCCGAACACTGAAGCTTTCTTT. Residues: CASSKGGPNTEAFF.

V and J are TRBV5-5 and TRBJ2-5; unclear D gene. Germline CDR1 reads SGHKS; CDR2 reads YYEKEE (reference sequence). The CDR3 extends over 14 amino acids. V lost 2 bases and J lost 4, with 12 bases in between. CDR3 residues: CASSFRVLIETQYF. The CDR3 DNA follows: TGTGCCAGCAGCTTTAGGGTTTTAATAGAGACCCAGTACTTC.

V is TRBV5-4 and J is TRBJ2-7, with D possibly called TRBD1 or TRBD2 (5 bases each). This CDR3 has 14 amino acids. Trimming shortened V by 2 bases and J by 10 bases, and 19 bases separated the two germline ends. Germline loops: CDR1 SGHNT, CDR2 YYREEE (reference sequence). The CDR3 is CASSFMDNRDPQYF. CDR3 bases: TGTGCCAGCAGCTTCATGGACAACCGGGACCCCCAGTACTTC.

The chain is built from TRBV5-6 and TRBJ2-7, with D possibly TRBD2 on 5 matching bases. V shed 3 bases and J shed 8 bases, with 15 bases lying between them. CDR1 SGHDT and CDR2 YYEEEE come from the germline V gene. The CDR3 is made up of 13 amino acids. CDR3 sequence: CASSWTLNGQQYF. Written as DNA, the CDR3 is TGTGCCAGCAGCTGGACTCTTAACGGCCAGCAGTACTTC.

The chain has TRBV7-3 and TRBJ2-1; perhaps TRBD1 as D (6 bases). Trimming left V 5 bases short and J 8 bases short, with 16 bases between. The CDR3 spans 14 residues. Per germline, CDR1 SGHTA and CDR2 FQGTGA. CDR3 sequence reads: CASSLGHGADEQFF. The CDR3 region has the DNA TGTGCCAGCAGCCTGGGACACGGCGCCGATGAGCAGTTCTTC.